The clone carrying this T cell receptor beta chain has only one observation. The method was immunoSEQ multiplex PCR; TCRdb's version includes in-frame clones alone and lacks a portion of them. Among about 94,000 clones listed, roughly 85% were seen once. The source of the sample is a study of T cell responses to AZD1222 COVID-19 vaccine. Trimming shortened V by 4 bases and J by 2 bases, and 6 bases separated the two germline ends. This CDR3 is built from 13 residues. From germline, CDR1 is LNHNV and CDR2 YYDKDF (reference sequence). The clonotype was recovered from an adult who received the AZD1222 COVID-19 vaccine. The chain carries TRBV15 and TRBJ1-3, with D hard to call. Sequenced material: peripheral blood, taken 28 days after the second AZD1222 dose. The CDR3 region is CATSTSPGNTIYF. CDR3 nucleotides: TGTGCCACCAGCACCTCCCCTGGAAACACCATATATTTT.